This paragraph covers one T cell receptor beta chain sequence. Its antigen is not known. This sample stems from a study of T cells after yellow fever vaccination. The study, taken as a whole, reports: FACS-sorted repertoires could contain abundant clonotypes contaminating from the bulk population.

It was through 5'RACE template switching that TCR cDNA was made, with a universal primer site and UMIs added. MiXCR, applied by TCRdb to the 5' RACE reads, yields one record per CDR3 protein. Seen here are 550,000 or so distinct CDR3 sequences, around 21% observed once, and the top ten hold around an eighth. CDR3 length equals 11 residues. The V end was cut by 2 bases, the J end by 5 bases, with 6 bases between. Germline V gene sequence: CDR1 SQVTM, CDR2 ANQGSEA. The chain carries TRBV29-1 and TRBJ1-1, with D hard to call. The sample in question was PBMCs, obtained 15 days after the yellow fever booster vaccination. The receptor's source is a man aged 30 to 39 who received the YFV17D yellow fever vaccine. The CDR3 nucleotides read TGCAGCGTTGAACTGTCAACTGAAGCTTTCTTT. It encodes CSVELSTEAFF.